Presented here are 13 T cell receptor beta chains from one specimen sequenced in a study of CD8 T cells in Susac syndrome. A quantity of about 0.5 to 1 ug RNA underwent reverse transcription using random hexamers. A single record per CDR3 protein comes from TCRdb applying MiXCR to the immunoSEQ multiplex PCR reads. The sample has roughly 180,000 distinct CDR3 sequences; roughly 94% are singletons. The material sequenced was CD4+ T cells from PBMCs. Receptors were obtained from a human donor in good health.

This clonotype was counted a few times. The chain is built from TRBV20-1 and TRBJ2-3; the D is unclear. CDR1 DFQATT and CDR2 SNEGSKA come from the germline V gene (reference sequence). The CDR3 is made up of 12 amino acids. The ends were cut back, 3 bases at V and 2 bases at J, with 6 bases in the middle. The CDR3 reads CSARGYTDTQYF. The DNA for the CDR3 is TGCAGTGCTAGGGGCTACACAGATACGCAGTATTTT.

This rearrangement joins TRBV20-1 to TRBJ1-4; D is unresolved. Trimming shortened V by 5 bases and J by 0 bases, and 10 bases separated the two germline ends. The germline V gene has CDR1 DFQATT and CDR2 SNEGSKA (reference sequence). The CDR3 length is 14 residues. CDR3 coding DNA: TGCAGTGCTCGGACCCACACAACTAATGAAAAACTGTTTTTT. It yields the protein CSARTHTTNEKLFF.

The chain carries TRBV28 and TRBJ2-4; no firm D call. Deletions cut 4 bases from V and 5 bases from J, with 18 bases between. The germline gives CDR1 MDHEN, CDR2 SYDVKM. The CDR3 has 16 residues. DNA for the CDR3: TGTGCCAGCAGTTCTCCGGCCCCCTCCCACCAAAACATTCAGTACTTC. Amino acid sequence: CASSSPAPSHQNIQYF.

In its sample, this clonotype was seen once. This sequence joins TRBV30 and TRBJ2-7, with D unclear. Germline values: CDR1 GTSNPN, CDR2 SVGIG (reference sequence). The V and J ends lost 5 bases and 5 bases respectively, with 13 bases between them. This CDR3 is 12 amino acids long. The CDR3 loop is CAWGSTADEQYF. As DNA, the CDR3 is TGTGCCTGGGGTTCAACGGCTGACGAGCAGTACTTC. Looking up the rest from reference TRBV30 and TRBJ2-7 gives the full variable domain: SQTIHQWPATLVQPVGSPLSLECTVEGTSNPNLYWYRQAAGRGLQLLFYSVGIGQISSEVPQNLSASRPQDRQFILSSKKLLLSDSGFYLCAWGSTADEQYFGPGTRLTVT.

The chain uses TRBV30 and TRBJ1-1, with TRBD1 matching over 8 bases. The germline V gene has CDR1 GTSNPN and CDR2 SVGIG (reference sequence). V was pared by 5 bases and J by 1 base, with 3 bases of the junction left unmatched. The CDR3 consists of 13 residues. The CDR3 region has the DNA TGTGCCTGGGTGGGACAGGAGAACACTGAAGCTTTCTTT. Translated: CAWVGQENTEAFF.

The rearrangement uses TRBV4-2 and TRBJ2-7; 10 bases map to TRBD2. After removal of 4 bases from V and 0 bases from J, the junction contained 9 bases not matched to a gene. The CDR3 sequence is 17 residues long. Germline V lookup: CDR1 LGHNA, CDR2 YNFKEQ. The CDR3, as DNA: TGTGCCAGCAGCCGTGCTTTGGGGACTAGCGCCTCCTACGAGCAGTACTTC. This codes for CASSRALGTSASYEQYF.

This clonotype was seen just once. This chain joins TRBV2 and TRBJ1-5; no reliable D call. The CDR3 has 13 residues. From germline, CDR1 is SNHLY and CDR2 FYNNEI. Trimming shortened V by 6 bases and J by 2 bases, and 8 bases separated the two germline ends. CDR3 sequence: CASRGLGNQPQHF. CDR3 DNA: TGTGCCAGCAGGGGCCTGGGCAATCAGCCCCAGCATTTT. The entire variable domain, with the rest obtained from reference TRBV2 and TRBJ1-5, is as follows: EPEVTQTPSHQVTQMGQEVILRCVPISNHLYFYWYRQILGQKVEFLVSFYNNEISEKSEIFDDQFSVERPDGSNFTLKIRSTKLEDSAMYFCASRGLGNQPQHFGDGTRLSIL.

The chain has TRBV20-1 and TRBJ2-5; 9 nucleotides line up with TRBD1. This CDR3 is built from 15 residues. Trimming at V came to 5 bases and at J to 0 bases, leaving 7 bases not matched to a gene. Germline CDR1 DFQATT, CDR2 SNEGSKA (reference sequence). The CDR3 loop reads CSAVTGGRDQETQYF. CDR3 sequence (DNA): TGCAGTGCTGTTACAGGGGGCCGGGACCAAGAGACCCAGTACTTC.

This chain links TRBV28 with TRBJ2-1; D remains unclear. CDR1 is MDHEN and CDR2 is SYDVKM in the germline V gene. The CDR3 is 14 amino acids. Trimming cost V 4 bases and J 6 bases, with 13 bases left between them. The CDR3: CASSSPVRVNEQFF. The CDR3 DNA reads TGTGCCAGCAGTTCTCCCGTCCGCGTCAATGAGCAGTTCTTC.

V and J are TRBV30 and TRBJ2-3, with 8 bases that match TRBD2. Per germline, CDR1 GTSNPN and CDR2 SVGIG (reference sequence). The V gene end was trimmed by 4 bases and the J gene end by 0 bases; junction bases not matched to a gene: 3. This CDR3 is built from 14 residues. The CDR3 nucleotides read TGTGCCTGGACCTTAGCGGGGAGCACAGATACGCAGTATTTT. It codes for CAWTLAGSTDTQYF.

For the CDR3, the DNA is TGTGCCAGCAGCCAAGACGGGGGGGCCGGTCAGCCCCAGCATTTT. Translation: CASSQDGGAGQPQHF. The chain couples TRBV3-1 to TRBJ1-5, with D possibly TRBD1 on 6 matching bases. CDR3 length: 15 amino acids. In germline, CDR1 is LGHDT, CDR2 YNNKEL (reference sequence). Trimming removed 0 bases from V and 6 bases from J, with 12 bases in between.

V gene TRBV4-2 combines with J gene TRBJ2-2; the D gene is possibly TRBD2 (6 bases). There are 15 residues in the CDR3. Looked up from germline, CDR1 is LGHNA and CDR2 is YNFKEQ. The V end was cut by 2 bases, the J end by 2 bases, with 9 bases between. The CDR3 here is CASSQTGTNTGELFF. The DNA for the CDR3 is TGTGCCAGCAGCCAAACCGGGACTAACACCGGGGAGCTGTTTTTT.

CDR3 coding DNA: TGCAGTGCTCCCGGGGGGCCCTTGTCCACAGATACGCAGTATTTT. Its protein product is CSAPGGPLSTDTQYF. V gene TRBV20-1 combines with J gene TRBJ2-3, with TRBD2 as a possible D gene (7 bases). The CDR3 is 15 amino acids. Trimming took off 5 bases at V and 2 bases at J, with 17 bases between the two ends. Per the germline V gene, CDR1 is DFQATT and CDR2 is SNEGSKA (reference sequence).